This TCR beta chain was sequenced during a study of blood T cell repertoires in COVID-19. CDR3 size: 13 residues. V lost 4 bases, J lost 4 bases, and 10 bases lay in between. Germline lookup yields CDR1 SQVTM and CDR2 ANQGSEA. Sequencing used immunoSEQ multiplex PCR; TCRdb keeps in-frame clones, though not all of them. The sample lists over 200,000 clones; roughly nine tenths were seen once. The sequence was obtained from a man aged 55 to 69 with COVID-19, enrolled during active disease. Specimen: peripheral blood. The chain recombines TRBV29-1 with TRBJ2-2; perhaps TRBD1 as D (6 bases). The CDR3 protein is CSVGSRGTGELFF. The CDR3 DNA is TGCAGCGTTGGGTCCAGGGGCACCGGGGAGCTGTTTTTT.